The 28 T cell receptor beta chains reported below all come from one sample, sequenced in a study of cytomegalovirus exposure and HLA in healthy donors. This PCR relied on a set of 60 Vbeta primers and 13 Jbeta primers. Sequenced by immunoSEQ multiplex PCR; TCRdb stores in-frame clones only, minus some. The sample contains fewer than 250,000 clones, over 75% of which appear only once. The sample was PBMCs. The source is a girl aged 2 to 9 in good health and CMV-seronegative.

V gene TRBV5-1 combines with J gene TRBJ2-6, with D unresolved. This CDR3 spans 14 amino acids. Germline loops: CDR1 SGHRS, CDR2 YFSETQ. Trimming pared 4 bases from V and 2 bases from J, leaving 7 bases between. CDR3 amino acids: CASSPTTGANVLTF. The CDR3 coding sequence is TGCGCCAGCAGCCCTACCACTGGGGCCAACGTCCTGACTTTC.

The chain joins TRBV4-2 to TRBJ2-7; no clear D. From germline, CDR1 is LGHNA and CDR2 YNFKEQ. Trimming pared 0 bases from V and 2 bases from J, leaving 11 bases between. The CDR3 sequence is 15 residues long. The DNA of the CDR3 is TGTGCCAGCAGCCAAGAGCCCCTATTCGCCTACGAGCAGTACTTC. It specifies CASSQEPLFAYEQYF.

CDR3 residues: CAWRLPGVGELFF. CDR3 nucleotides: TGTGCCTGGAGGCTCCCGGGGGTCGGGGAGCTGTTTTTT. The chain joins TRBV30 to TRBJ2-2; D is perhaps TRBD2 (6 bases). Germline CDR1 is GTSNPN and CDR2 is SVGIG (reference sequence). V was trimmed by 3 bases and J by 7 bases, leaving 12 bases between them. This CDR3 is 13 amino acids long. Together with reference TRBV30 and TRBJ2-2, the CDR3 gives the full variable domain: SQTIHQWPATLVQPVGSPLSLECTVEGTSNPNLYWYRQAAGRGLQLLFYSVGIGQISSEVPQNLSASRPQDRQFILSSKKLLLSDSGFYLCAWRLPGVGELFFGEGSRLTVL.

J is TRBJ2-5 and V is TRBV2, with 8 bases that match TRBD2. Unmatched junction bases numbered 7, after V lost 7 bases and J lost 3 bases. The CDR3 sequence is 14 residues long. Germline CDR1 is SNHLY and CDR2 is FYNNEI. In nucleotides, the CDR3 is TGTGCCAGCATCGAGACTAGCGTTAAAGAGACCCAGTACTTC. Its translation: CASIETSVKETQYF.

This clone was seen a few times. This chain connects TRBV5-1 to TRBJ1-1, with D unclear. The CDR3 has 14 amino acids. CDR1 SGHRS and CDR2 YFSETQ come from the germline V gene. V dropped 4 bases and J dropped 1 base, with 11 bases sitting between them. The CDR3 region is CASSPPLRNTEAFF. CDR3 nucleotides: TGCGCCAGCAGCCCTCCCCTCAGGAACACTGAAGCTTTCTTT.

The chain joins TRBV27 to TRBJ2-1; no definite D call. The CDR3 loop spans 16 amino acids. CDR1 is MNHEY, CDR2 SMNVEV, per germline (reference sequence). The ends were cut back, 0 bases at V and 0 bases at J, with 9 bases in the middle. The CDR3 loop is CASSLSGSSSYNEQFF. The CDR3 bases are TGTGCCAGCAGTTTATCGGGCTCAAGCTCCTACAATGAGCAGTTCTTC.

The V call is TRBV4-1, the J call TRBJ1-1, with TRBD1 as a possible D gene (5 bases). Germline V gives CDR1 MGHRA, CDR2 YSYEKL. V lost 4 bases and J lost 1, with 10 bases in between. CDR3 size: 14 residues. The CDR3 loop reads CASSPPQGNTEAFF. As DNA, the CDR3 is TGCGCCAGCAGCCCCCCTCAGGGGAACACTGAAGCTTTCTTT.

The genes are TRBV6-1 and TRBJ1-2; 10 bases align to TRBD1. This CDR3 is built from 15 residues. V lost 2 bases to trimming and J lost 7 bases; unmatched junction nucleotides: 7. CDR1 and CDR2 from the germline V gene are MNHNS and SASEGT. In nucleotides, the CDR3 is TGTGCCAGCAGTGAATTTCCCGGGACAGGGGCTGGCTACACCTTC. It encodes CASSEFPGTGAGYTF.

The sample holds a few counts of this clone. This chain connects TRBV29-1 to TRBJ1-2; D is uncertain. Germline CDR1 is SQVTM and CDR2 is ANQGSEA. This CDR3 is 12 amino acids long. V lost 4 bases and J 2 bases, leaving 8 bases between the germline ends. For the CDR3, the DNA is TGCAGCGTTGTACCCGAGAACTATGGCTACACCTTC. It specifies CSVVPENYGYTF. The whole variable domain, filled in from reference TRBV29-1 and TRBJ1-2, reads SAVISQKPSRDICQRGTSLTIQCQVDSQVTMMFWYRQQPGQSLTLIATANQGSEATYESGFVIDKFPISRPNLTFSTLTVSNMSPEDSSIYLCSVVPENYGYTFGSGTRLTVV.

The gene calls are TRBV29-1 and TRBJ2-1; D gene ambiguous. CDR3 size: 10 residues. Germline CDR1 reads SQVTM; CDR2 reads ANQGSEA. V lost 5 bases and J lost 10, with 9 bases in between. CDR3 sequence (DNA): TGCAGCGTTACAGATCTAGAGCAGTTCTTC. Translating gives CSVTDLEQFF.

The V call is TRBV10-3, the J call TRBJ2-7, with 15 nucleotides matching TRBD2. CDR1 is ENHRY and CDR2 is SYGVKD in the germline V gene. J lost 2 bases, V lost 0 bases, and 11 bases had no gene match. This CDR3 comprises 20 residues. This chain's CDR3 is CAISESGLAGGTAPTYEQYF. The CDR3 coding sequence is TGTGCCATCAGTGAGTCCGGACTAGCGGGAGGGACGGCCCCCACCTACGAGCAGTACTTC.

The chain uses TRBV4-1 and TRBJ2-3; D is possibly TRBD2 (6 bases). Per the germline V gene, CDR1 is MGHRA and CDR2 is YSYEKL. This CDR3 comprises 16 residues. Trimming cost V 5 bases and J 0 bases, with 15 bases left between them. CDR3 nucleotide sequence: TGCGCCAGCAGCTATCAAGCGGGCCTTAGCACAGATACGCAGTATTTT. Translating it yields CASSYQAGLSTDTQYF.

The chain combines TRBV5-4 with TRBJ2-1; D is possibly TRBD1 (6 bases). The CDR3 sequence is 13 residues long. The V end was cut by 5 bases, the J end by 8 bases, with 14 bases between. The V gene's germline CDR1 is SGHNT and CDR2 YYREEE (reference sequence). DNA for the CDR3: TGTGCCAGCAGTTTGCTGAAGGGGGATGAGCAGTTCTTC. Translated: CASSLLKGDEQFF.

The chain employs TRBV2 and TRBJ2-3, with TRBD2 identical over 13 bases. The V gene end was trimmed by 4 bases and the J gene end by 2 bases; junction bases not matched to a gene: 3. Germline-derived CDR1 and CDR2 are SNHLY and FYNNEI. There are 16 residues in the CDR3. The chain's CDR3 is CASSGTSGGLTDTQYF. CDR3 bases: TGTGCCAGCAGTGGGACTAGCGGGGGCCTCACAGATACGCAGTATTTT.

The CDR3 DNA reads TGTGCCAGCAGCCTCGGGACTAGCGGGGGGGCTACGAACACCGGGGAGCTGTTTTTT. Protein sequence: CASSLGTSGGATNTGELFF. The chain has TRBV7-2 and TRBJ2-2; TRBD2 matches at 16 bases. The ends lost 5 bases at V and 0 bases at J; junction bases unmatched: 6. The CDR3 is 19 residues long. CDR1 is SGHTA, CDR2 FQGNSA, per germline.

This chain connects TRBV4-1 to TRBJ2-1, with TRBD1 matching 9 bases. V dropped 4 bases and J dropped 5; count of bases not matched to a gene: 3. The CDR3 sequence is 14 residues long. Germline CDR1 reads MGHRA; CDR2 reads YSYEKL. The CDR3 is CASSPGTGHNEQFF. In DNA form, the CDR3 reads TGCGCCAGCAGCCCCGGGACAGGGCACAATGAGCAGTTCTTC.

The V and J genes are TRBV19 and TRBJ1-6; a weak D match, TRBD1 (5 bases). CDR1 and CDR2 (germline): LNHDA, SQIVND (reference sequence). V lost 3 bases and J 8 bases, leaving 11 bases between the germline ends. CDR3 length equals 14 residues. CDR3 amino acids: CASSMWGGDSPLHF. As DNA, the CDR3 is TGTGCCAGTAGTATGTGGGGGGGGGATTCACCCCTCCACTTT.

As DNA, the CDR3 is TGTGCCAGCAGTGTCCTGGGCGGGAGCCTCACAGATACGCAGTATTTT. Its protein is CASSVLGGSLTDTQYF. J is TRBJ2-3 and V is TRBV2; TRBD2 matches at 7 bases. Germline trimming cut 4 bases from V and 2 bases from J; bases unmatched to any gene: 9. The CDR3 is 16 amino acids. Germline lookup yields CDR1 SNHLY and CDR2 FYNNEI.

This clone was recorded a few times. The V call is TRBV30, the J call TRBJ1-3; possibly TRBD1 for D (5 bases). The CDR3 runs 12 residues. The germline V and J ends were trimmed by 0 bases and 11 bases, with 11 bases remaining between them. Germline CDR1 is GTSNPN and CDR2 is SVGIG (reference sequence). The CDR3 DNA reads TGTGCCTGGAGTGTACGGTGGGGGGCCATATATTTT. Protein: CAWSVRWGAIYF.

As to this clone: Sequence at one end of the junction differs from germline and may be a read error. The CDR3, as DNA: TGTTCCAGCAGCCCTTACTCGGGGGTCGGAGCTTTCTTT. Protein sequence: CSSSPYSGVGAFF. The V and J genes are TRBV7-9 and TRBJ1-1; D is perhaps TRBD1 (5 bases). CDR1 and CDR2 (germline): SEHNR, FQNEAQ (reference sequence). The CDR3 length is 13 residues.

CDR3: CSAADRRDEKLFF. In DNA, the CDR3 is TGCAGCGCCGCGGACAGGCGAGATGAAAAACTGTTTTTT. The chain employs TRBV29-1 and TRBJ1-4, with TRBD1 matching over 7 bases. Germline V gene data show CDR1 as SQVTM and CDR2 as ANQGSEA. V was clipped by 7 bases and J by 6 bases; unmatched bases: 8. CDR3 size: 13 residues. The full variable domain, its missing parts supplied by reference TRBV29-1 and TRBJ1-4, is SAVISQKPSRDICQRGTSLTIQCQVDSQVTMMFWYRQQPGQSLTLIATANQGSEATYESGFVIDKFPISRPNLTFSTLTVSNMSPEDSSIYLCSAADRRDEKLFFGSGTQLSVL.

V and J are TRBV14 and TRBJ1-6; 7 bases map to TRBD1. V shed 4 bases and J 10 bases; nucleotides not matched to a gene: 7. This CDR3 spans 14 amino acids. The V gene's germline CDR1 is SGHDN and CDR2 FVKESK. CDR3 region: CASSLQGLGSPLHF. As DNA, the CDR3 is TGTGCCAGCAGCCTACAGGGGCTAGGGTCACCCCTCCACTTT.

V usage is TRBV19 and J usage is TRBJ2-3, with TRBD1 identical over 7 bases. V gave up 3 bases and J gave up 4 bases; unmatched junction bases: 7. This CDR3 has 15 amino acids. Germline V CDR1 and CDR2: LNHDA, SQIVND (reference sequence). The CDR3 DNA is TGTGCCAGTAGTATTTCAGGGGGTGGGCCAGATACGCAGTATTTT. Translating gives CASSISGGGPDTQYF.

This chain links TRBV4-1 with TRBJ1-4; 7 bases agree with TRBD1. Per the germline V gene, CDR1 is MGHRA and CDR2 is YSYEKL. The CDR3 is made up of 19 amino acids. The junction had 15 bases not matched to a gene; V was cut back by 5 bases and J by 0 bases. The CDR3 region has the DNA TGCGCCAGCAGCAACCGAGGACAGGCAAGACATGCAACTAATGAAAAACTGTTTTTT. Translation: CASSNRGQARHATNEKLFF.

This rearrangement joins TRBV6-4 to TRBJ1-2, with D possibly being TRBD1 (5 bases). Trimming shortened V by 2 bases and J by 2 bases, and 6 bases separated the two germline ends. The CDR3 spans 13 residues. Germline-derived CDR1 and CDR2 are MRHNA and SNTAGT. The CDR3 DNA reads TGTGCCAGCAGTGACGCAGGGAACTATGGCTACACCTTC. As protein: CASSDAGNYGYTF.

Concerning this clone itself: Other DNA sequences in the same sample also yield this CDR3. The chain recombines TRBV6-5 with TRBJ1-3; D is possibly TRBD1 (5 bases). The CDR3 runs 15 residues. CDR1 and CDR2 (germline): MNHEY, SVGAGI. The V end lost 0 bases, the J end lost 0 bases, and 6 bases lay between the germline ends. This chain's CDR3 is CASSYSGGSGNTIYF. In DNA form, the CDR3 reads TGTGCCAGCAGTTACTCGGGGGGCTCTGGAAACACCATATATTTT.

In its sample, this clone was seen a few times. The J gene is TRBJ2-1, the V gene TRBV5-1, with 9 positions matching TRBD2. The CDR3 has 15 amino acids. CDR1 is SGHRS and CDR2 is YFSETQ in the germline V gene. V was clipped by 0 bases and J by 4 bases; unmatched bases: 2. Written as DNA, the CDR3 is TGCGCCAGCAGCTTGGGACTAGCGGTGTACAATGAGCAGTTCTTC. This codes for CASSLGLAVYNEQFF.

The chain carries TRBV25-1 and TRBJ1-1, with a weak D call TRBD1 (5 bases). This CDR3 region has 13 residues. Germline CDR1 reads MGHDK; CDR2 reads SYGVNS. The germline V and J ends were trimmed by 5 bases and 0 bases, with 7 bases remaining between them. The CDR3 nucleotides read TGTGCCAGCAGTCAGGGCCTGAACACTGAAGCTTTCTTT. Protein: CASSQGLNTEAFF.